This entry is about one T cell receptor (beta chain). Germline values: CDR1 SNHLY, CDR2 FYNNEI. The CDR3 has 13 amino acids. With 6 bases removed from V and 8 bases from J, the gap between germline ends came to 13 bases. Measured with immunoSEQ multiplex PCR; TCRdb has only the in-frame clones, and not every one. The sample gives fewer than 15,000 clones, roughly 94% of which show up once; 25% to 30% is in the top ten. The data are from a study of control samples from healthy donors and cancer patients. The sequence derives from a man in his sixties or seventies with head and neck cancer. Material: PBMCs. The chain joins TRBV2 to TRBJ1-4; weak D call: TRBD1 (5 bases). The CDR3: CASRTVSWEKLFF. CDR3 in DNA: TGTGCCAGCAGGACAGTCAGTTGGGAAAAACTGTTTTTT. Using reference TRBV2 and TRBJ1-4 for the parts outside the CDR3, the full variable domain is EPEVTQTPSHQVTQMGQEVILRCVPISNHLYFYWYRQILGQKVEFLVSFYNNEISEKSEIFDDQFSVERPDGSNFTLKIRSTKLEDSAMYFCASRTVSWEKLFFGSGTQLSVL.